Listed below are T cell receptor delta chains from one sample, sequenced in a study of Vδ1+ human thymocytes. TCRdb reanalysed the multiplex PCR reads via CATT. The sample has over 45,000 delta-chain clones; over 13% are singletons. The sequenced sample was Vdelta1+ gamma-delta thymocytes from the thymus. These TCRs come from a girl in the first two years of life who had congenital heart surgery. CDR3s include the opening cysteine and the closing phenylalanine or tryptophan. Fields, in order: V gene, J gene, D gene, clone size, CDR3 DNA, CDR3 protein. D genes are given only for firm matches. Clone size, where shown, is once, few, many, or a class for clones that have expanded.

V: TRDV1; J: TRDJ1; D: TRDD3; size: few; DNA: TGTGCTCTTGGGGGACAGAAGCCTACTCCTCTGGGGGATACTGCCGATAAACTCATCTTT; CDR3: CALGGQKPTPLGDTADKLIF
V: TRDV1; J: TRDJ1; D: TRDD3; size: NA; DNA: TGTGCTCTTGGGGAACGTACGTGGGGGATACCGTACACCGATAAACTCATCTTT; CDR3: CALGERTWGIPYTDKLIF
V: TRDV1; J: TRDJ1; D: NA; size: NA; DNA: TGTGCTCTTGGGGAACTGGCCTTCCTACGAGGAGGTCACTCCTTACACCCCGGGGATACGATTGAGGGCGATAAACTCATCTTT; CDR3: CALGELAFLRGGHSLHPGDTIEGDKLIF
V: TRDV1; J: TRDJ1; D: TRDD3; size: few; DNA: TGTGCTCTTGGGGAACTAGACGAAGTGGCTTCCCCAAAAAGTACTGGGGGATACTCCGATAAACTCATCTTT; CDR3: CALGELDEVASPKSTGGYSDKLIF
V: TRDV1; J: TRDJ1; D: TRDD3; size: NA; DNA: TGTGCTCTTGGGGAACTCCGGAGGCACCCTCCCCCGGGACTGGGGGATACGGCCGATAAACTCATCTTT; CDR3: CALGELRRHPPPGLGDTADKLIF
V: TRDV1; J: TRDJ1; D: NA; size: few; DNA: TGTGCTCTTGGGGGTTCCTACGCTACTTACTGGGGAACAGTGGCGTACACCGATAAACTCATCTTT; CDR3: CALGGSYATYWGTVAYTDKLIF
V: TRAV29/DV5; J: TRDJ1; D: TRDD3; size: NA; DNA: TGTGCAGCAAGTGCGTCCCGGGGGATAAGTGTAGATAAACTCATCTTT; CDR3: CAASASRGISVDKLIF
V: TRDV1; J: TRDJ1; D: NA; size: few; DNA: TGTGCTCTTGGTTCCTACGTTAGGGGGACGTCGGGCGATAAACTCATCTTT; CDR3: CALGSYVRGTSGDKLIF
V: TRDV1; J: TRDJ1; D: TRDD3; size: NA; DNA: TGTGCTCTTGGGGACATCTACGGCTGGGGGATAGGCACCGATAAACTCATCTTT; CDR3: CALGDIYGWGIGTDKLIF
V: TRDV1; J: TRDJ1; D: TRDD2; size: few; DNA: TGTGCTCTTGGGGAACTGCTTCCTACTAGAGTCCCCAACACCGATAAACTCATCTTT; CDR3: CALGELLPTRVPNTDKLIF
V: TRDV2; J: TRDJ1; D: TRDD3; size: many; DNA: TGTGCCTGTGACACCGGGACCCCGTACTGGGGGACCCCGAGGTACACCGATAAACTCATCTTT; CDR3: CACDTGTPYWGTPRYTDKLIF
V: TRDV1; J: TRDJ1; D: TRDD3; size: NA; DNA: TGTGCTCTCGGGGTACTTCCCGTACTGGGGGATGCGCCTTACACCGATAAACTCATCTTT; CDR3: CALGVLPVLGDAPYTDKLIF
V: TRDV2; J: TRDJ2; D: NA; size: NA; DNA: TGTGCCTGTGACCTACGGGGGTTTTTGACAGCACAACTCTTCTTT; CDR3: CACDLRGFLTAQLFF
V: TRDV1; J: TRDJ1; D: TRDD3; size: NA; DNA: TGTGCTCTTGGGGACAGACTGGGGGATCCAATTCGGGCCGATAAACTCATCTTT; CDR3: CALGDRLGDPIRADKLIF
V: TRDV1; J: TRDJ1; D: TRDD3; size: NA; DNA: TGTGCTCTTGGGGAACTTGGTCCCCGCTCCTCCACTGGGGATAAAAGCCCGTACACCGATAAACTCATCTTT; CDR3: CALGELGPRSSTGDKSPYTDKLIF
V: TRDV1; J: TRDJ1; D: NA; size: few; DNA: TGTGCTCTTGGGGAACTTTCCTCGCGACTGGGACCCTACACCGATAAACTCATCTTT; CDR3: CALGELSSRLGPYTDKLIF
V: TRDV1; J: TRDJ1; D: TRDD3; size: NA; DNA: TGTGCTCTTGGGAATATAGGCCTTCCCACGGGGGGATACGGAAAGTACACCGATAAACTCATCTTT; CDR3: CALGNIGLPTGGYGKYTDKLIF
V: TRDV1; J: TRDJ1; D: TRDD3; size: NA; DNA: TGTGCTCTTGGGGGCGCCTCCGTACTGGGGGATTCCTCGTACACCGATAAACTCATCTTT; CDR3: CALGGASVLGDSSYTDKLIF
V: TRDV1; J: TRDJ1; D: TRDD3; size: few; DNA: TGTGCTCTTGGGGCACAGGGTGCGGAGCCTCCTGGGGGGATACAATCCGATAAACTCATCTTT; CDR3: CALGAQGAEPPGGIQSDKLIF
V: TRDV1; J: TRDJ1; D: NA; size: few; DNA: TGTGCTCTTGGGGAACGGCTACGCCGGGATATACTCATCTTT; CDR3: CALGERLRRDILIF
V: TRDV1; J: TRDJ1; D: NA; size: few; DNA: TGTGCTCTTGGGGAACTTCACCTACGGGCCCTTTATTTTAACACCGATAAACTCATCTTT; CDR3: CALGELHLRALYFNTDKLIF
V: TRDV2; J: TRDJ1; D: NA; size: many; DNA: TGTGCCTGTGACACCTTCCGCGAACCGGCGATCATCTACACCGATAAACTCATCTTT; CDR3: CACDTFREPAIIYTDKLIF
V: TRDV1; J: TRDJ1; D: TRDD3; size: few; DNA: TGTGCTCTTGGGAGGCATCCTCGCCTGAGGTGGGGGATACGCACTGGGTACACCGATAAACTCATCTTT; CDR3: CALGRHPRLRWGIRTGYTDKLIF
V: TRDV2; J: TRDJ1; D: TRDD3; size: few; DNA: TGTGCCTGTGACACCCTTAAGGACCAAATTACTGGGGGAGACACCGATAAACTCATCTTT; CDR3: CACDTLKDQITGGDTDKLIF
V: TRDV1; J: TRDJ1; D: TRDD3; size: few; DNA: TGTGCTCTTGGGGAGACTCTTCTGGGGGACACCGATAAACTCATCTTT; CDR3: CALGETLLGDTDKLIF
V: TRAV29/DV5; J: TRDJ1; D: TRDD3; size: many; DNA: TGTGCAGCAAGCGTGTTCTACTGGGGGATACGTGCCGATAAACTCATCTTT; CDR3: CAASVFYWGIRADKLIF
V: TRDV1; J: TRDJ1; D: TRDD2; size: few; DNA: TGTGCTCTTGGGGACACTTCCTATCTACGGGGGAAACTCATCTTT; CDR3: CALGDTSYLRGKLIF
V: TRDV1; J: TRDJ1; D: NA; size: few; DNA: TGTGCTCTTGGGGTTCCGTCCCAATCCACCGATAAACTCATCTTT; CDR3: CALGVPSQSTDKLIF
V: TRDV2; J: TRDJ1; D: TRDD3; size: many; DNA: TGTGCCTGTGAAACCTGGGGGCTCCACACCGATAAACTCATCTTT; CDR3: CACETWGLHTDKLIF
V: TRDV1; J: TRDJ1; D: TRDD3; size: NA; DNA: TGTGCTCTTGACATCTTCCGTGGGGGATACGCGGTGGCCGATAAACTCATCTTT; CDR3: CALDIFRGGYAVADKLIF
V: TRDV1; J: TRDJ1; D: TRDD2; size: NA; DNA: TGTGCTCTTGGGGAGCGGAGGCCTTCCTACGAAAGAGGAGGATTCACCGATAAACTCATCTTT; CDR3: CALGERRPSYERGGFTDKLIF
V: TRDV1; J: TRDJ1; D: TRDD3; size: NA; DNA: TGTGCTCTTGGGGAACTCAGAGGCCCACCCCCCCCGAGCTGGGGGTTAGACACCGATAAACTCATCTTT; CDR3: CALGELRGPPPPSWGLDTDKLIF
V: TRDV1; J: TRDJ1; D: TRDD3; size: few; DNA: TGTGCTCTTGGGGAACCAATCCTACGGGGTACTGGGGGATACGGGTACACCGATAAACTCATCTTT; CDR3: CALGEPILRGTGGYGYTDKLIF
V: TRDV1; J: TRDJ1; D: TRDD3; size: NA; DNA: TGTGCTCTTGGGGAACCCGTCCAGGGCAGTACTGGGGGATACGCGGGATGTCCCGATAAACTCATCTTT; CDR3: CALGEPVQGSTGGYAGCPDKLIF
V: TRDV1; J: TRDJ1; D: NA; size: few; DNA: TGTGCTCTTGGGGAACAGGAGAGGAGTCTCACCGATAAACTCATCTTT; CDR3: CALGEQERSLTDKLIF
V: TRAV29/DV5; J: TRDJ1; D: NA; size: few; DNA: TGTGCAGCAACCGAAACGGGGGTGTGTGGGGGGAACACCGATAAACTCATCTTT; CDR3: CAATETGVCGGNTDKLIF
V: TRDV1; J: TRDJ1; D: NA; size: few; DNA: TGTGCTCTTGGGGAAACCCGGGTTGAACTTCCTACGAGCCCGGGGTGGGGGAGTGATAAACTCATCTTT; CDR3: CALGETRVELPTSPGWGSDKLIF
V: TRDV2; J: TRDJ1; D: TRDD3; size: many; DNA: TGTGCCTGTGACACCGGGGACTGGGGGATAAGCACCGATAAACTCATCTTT; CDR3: CACDTGDWGISTDKLIF
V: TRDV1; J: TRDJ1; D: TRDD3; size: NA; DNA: TGTGCTCTTGGGAAATCGCGGGGGGGATTGTGCCCAACCGATAAACTCATCTTT; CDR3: CALGKSRGGLCPTDKLIF
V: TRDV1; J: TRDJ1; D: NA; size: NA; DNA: TGTGCTCTTGGGGATCCCTGCCCTCACTCTAAACTCATCTTT; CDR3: CALGDPCPHSKLIF
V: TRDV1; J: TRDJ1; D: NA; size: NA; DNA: TGTGCTCTTGGGGGCGCGGCCTTCCTGACGTTAGAGTGGGGGATCTCGAAACTCATCTTT; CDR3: CALGGAAFLTLEWGISKLIF
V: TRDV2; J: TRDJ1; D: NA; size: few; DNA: TGTGCCTGTGACACCGGAGTCGAACAGCTGAAACTCATCTTT; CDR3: CACDTGVEQLKLIF
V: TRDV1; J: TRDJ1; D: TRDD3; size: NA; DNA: TGTGCTCTTGGGGAACGTGAGGAGCTGGGGGTGTACACCGATAAACTCATCTTT; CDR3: CALGEREELGVYTDKLIF
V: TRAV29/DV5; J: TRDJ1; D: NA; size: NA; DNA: TGTGCAGCAATCCCCCAATACACCGATAAACTCATCTTT; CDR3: CAAIPQYTDKLIF
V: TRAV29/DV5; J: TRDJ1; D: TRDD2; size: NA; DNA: TGTGCAGCAAGCGAAGACCTTCCTACCTGTGGGGAAGGGGAAGAGGGGTGCGATAAACTCATCTTT; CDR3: CAASEDLPTCGEGEEGCDKLIF
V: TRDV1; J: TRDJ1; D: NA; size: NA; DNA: TGTGCTCTTGGGGACCCGAGGGGAACCACCGATAAACTCATCTTT; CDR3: CALGDPRGTTDKLIF
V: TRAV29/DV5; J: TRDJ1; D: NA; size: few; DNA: NA; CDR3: CSVPLCSKLFWLLDKLIF
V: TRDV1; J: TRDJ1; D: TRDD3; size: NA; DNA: TGTGCTCTTGGGACCCTACCCTCTACTATGGTACTGGGGGATACCGGCGAGGCCGATAAACTCATCTTT; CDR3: CALGTLPSTMVLGDTGEADKLIF
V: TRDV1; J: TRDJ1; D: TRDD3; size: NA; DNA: TGTGCTCTTGGGGATCCCCTCTCTACGGTCTGGGGGATTTACACCGATAAACTCATCTTT; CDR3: CALGDPLSTVWGIYTDKLIF
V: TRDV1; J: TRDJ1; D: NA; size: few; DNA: TGTGCTCTTGGGGAGACCTCCACCACCCAACTCATCTTT; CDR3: CALGETSTTQLIF
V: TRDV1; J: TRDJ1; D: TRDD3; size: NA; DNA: TGTGCTCTTGGGGAAAACCGGGGGGGATACTTGAACACCGATAAACTCATCTTT; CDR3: CALGENRGGYLNTDKLIF
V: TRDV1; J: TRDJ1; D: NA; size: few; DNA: TGTGCTCTTGGGGAACTCCGTCCTTCCTCCGTACTGGGGGTTCCGTACACCGATAAACTCATCTTT; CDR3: CALGELRPSSVLGVPYTDKLIF
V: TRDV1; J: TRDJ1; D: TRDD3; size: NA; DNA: TGTGCTCTTGGGGAACTCGTCTGCCCTACTAGTGGATACGGGCACACCGATAAACTCATCTTT; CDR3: CALGELVCPTSGYGHTDKLIF
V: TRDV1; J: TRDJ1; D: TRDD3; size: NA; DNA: TGTGCTCTTGGGAAGACCTTTCCTCCTACGTGGCCGGGGGATAGGTGCACCGATAAACTCATCTTT; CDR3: CALGKTFPPTWPGDRCTDKLIF